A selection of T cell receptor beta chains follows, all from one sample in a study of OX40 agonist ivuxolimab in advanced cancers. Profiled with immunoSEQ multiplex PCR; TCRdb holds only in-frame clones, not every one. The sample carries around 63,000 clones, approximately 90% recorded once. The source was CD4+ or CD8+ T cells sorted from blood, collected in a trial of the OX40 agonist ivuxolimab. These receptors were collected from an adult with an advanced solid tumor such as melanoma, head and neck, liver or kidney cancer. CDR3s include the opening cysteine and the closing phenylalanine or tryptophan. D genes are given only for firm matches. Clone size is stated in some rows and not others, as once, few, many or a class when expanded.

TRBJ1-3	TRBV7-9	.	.	CASSLRAYGNTIYF	TGTGCCAGCAGCTTAAGGGCGTATGGAAACACCATATATTTT
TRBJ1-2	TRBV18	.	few	CASSPLGREWNGYTF	TGTGCCAGCTCACCACTCGGCAGGGAGTGGAATGGCTACACCTTC
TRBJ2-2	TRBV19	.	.	CASSIPDTYTGELFF	TGTGCCAGTAGTATTCCAGACACCTACACCGGGGAGCTGTTTTTT
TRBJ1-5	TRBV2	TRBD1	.	CASSDEGASNQPQHF	TGTGCCAGCAGTGATGAGGGGGCAAGCAATCAGCCCCAGCATTTT
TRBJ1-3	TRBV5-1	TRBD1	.	CASSLGAGGENTIYF	TGCGCCAGCAGCTTGGGGGCAGGGGGCGAAAACACCATATATTTT
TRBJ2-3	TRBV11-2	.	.	CASSLDLVVASMYF	TGTGCCAGCAGCTTAGATCTCGTAGTGGCTAGTATGTATTTT
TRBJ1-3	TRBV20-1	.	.	CSAMGNTIYF	TGCAGTGCTATGGGAAACACCATATATTTT
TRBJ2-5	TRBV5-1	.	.	CASSSRDKQYF	TGCGCCAGCAGCTCCCGGGACAAGCAGTACTTC
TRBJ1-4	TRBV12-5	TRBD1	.	CASGPDRENEKLFF	TGTGCTAGTGGTCCGGACAGGGAAAATGAAAAACTGTTTTTT
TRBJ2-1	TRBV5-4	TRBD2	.	CASSPGLAAGEQFF	TGTGCCAGCAGCCCGGGACTAGCGGCCGGCGAGCAGTTCTTC